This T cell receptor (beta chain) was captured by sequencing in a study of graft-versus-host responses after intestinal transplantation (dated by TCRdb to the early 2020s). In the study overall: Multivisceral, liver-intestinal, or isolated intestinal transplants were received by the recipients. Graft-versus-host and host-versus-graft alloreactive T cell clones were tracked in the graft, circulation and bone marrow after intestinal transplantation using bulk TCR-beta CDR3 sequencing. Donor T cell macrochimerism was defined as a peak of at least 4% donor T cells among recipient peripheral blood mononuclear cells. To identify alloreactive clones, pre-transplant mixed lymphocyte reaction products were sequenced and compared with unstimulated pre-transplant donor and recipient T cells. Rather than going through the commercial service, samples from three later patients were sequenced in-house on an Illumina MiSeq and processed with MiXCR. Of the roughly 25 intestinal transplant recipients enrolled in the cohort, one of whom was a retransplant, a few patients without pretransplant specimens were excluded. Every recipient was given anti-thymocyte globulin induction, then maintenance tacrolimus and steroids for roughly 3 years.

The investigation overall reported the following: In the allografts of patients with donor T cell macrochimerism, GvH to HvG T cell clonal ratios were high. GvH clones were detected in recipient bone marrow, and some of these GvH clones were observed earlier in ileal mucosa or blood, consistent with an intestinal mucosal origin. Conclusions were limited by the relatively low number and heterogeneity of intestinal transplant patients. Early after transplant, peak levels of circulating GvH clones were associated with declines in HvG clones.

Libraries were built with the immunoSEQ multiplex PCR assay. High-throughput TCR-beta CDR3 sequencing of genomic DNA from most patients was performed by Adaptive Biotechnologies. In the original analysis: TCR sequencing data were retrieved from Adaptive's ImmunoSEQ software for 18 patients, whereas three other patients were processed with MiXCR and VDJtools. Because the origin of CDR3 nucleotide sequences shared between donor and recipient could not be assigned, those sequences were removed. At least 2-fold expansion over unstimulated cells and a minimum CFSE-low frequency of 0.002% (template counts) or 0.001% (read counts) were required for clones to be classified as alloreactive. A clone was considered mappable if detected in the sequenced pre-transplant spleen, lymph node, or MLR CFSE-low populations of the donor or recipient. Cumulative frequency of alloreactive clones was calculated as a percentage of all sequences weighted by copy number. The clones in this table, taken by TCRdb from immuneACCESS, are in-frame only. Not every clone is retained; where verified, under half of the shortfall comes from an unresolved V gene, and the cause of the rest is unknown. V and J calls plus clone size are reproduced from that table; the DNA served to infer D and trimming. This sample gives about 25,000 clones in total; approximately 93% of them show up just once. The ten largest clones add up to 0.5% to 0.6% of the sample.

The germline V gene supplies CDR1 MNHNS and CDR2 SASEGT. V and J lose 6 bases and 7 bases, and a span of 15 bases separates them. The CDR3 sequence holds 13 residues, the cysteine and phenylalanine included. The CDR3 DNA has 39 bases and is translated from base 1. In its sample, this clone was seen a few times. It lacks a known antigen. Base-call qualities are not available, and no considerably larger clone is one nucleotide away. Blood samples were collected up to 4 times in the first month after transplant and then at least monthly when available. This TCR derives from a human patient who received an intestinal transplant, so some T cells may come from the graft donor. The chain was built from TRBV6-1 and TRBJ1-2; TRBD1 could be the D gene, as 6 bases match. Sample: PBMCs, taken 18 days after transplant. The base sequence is TGTGCCAGCAGGCCCACAGGGTATTCTGGCTACACCTTC. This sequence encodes CASRPTGYSGYTF.